This T cell receptor (beta chain) stems from a study of OX40 agonist ivuxolimab in advanced cancers. About this clone itself: Its target is not known.

Sequencing used immunoSEQ multiplex PCR; TCRdb keeps in-frame clones, though not all of them. The repertoire holds roughly 100,000 clones, with less than 90% as singletons. Study results and limitations: The average count of expanded clones was higher among CD8+ T cells than among CD4+.

This TCR was sampled from an adult with an advanced solid tumor such as melanoma, head and neck, liver or kidney cancer. The input for sequencing was CD4+ or CD8+ T cells sorted from blood, taken in a trial of the OX40 agonist ivuxolimab.

The CDR3 DNA sequence: TGTGCCTGGAGTTTCACATGGGGGGGGCGCATCGAGCAGTACTTC. It specifies CAWSFTWGGRIEQYF. The chain carries TRBV30 and TRBJ2-7; weak D call: TRBD2 (7 bases). V was trimmed by 2 bases and J by 6 bases, leaving 20 bases between them. The CDR3 consists of 15 residues. The germline V gene encodes CDR1 GTSNPN and CDR2 SVGIG (reference sequence).